This TCR beta chain was captured in a study of cytomegalovirus exposure and HLA in healthy donors. Study information: An analysis done earlier identified 95 million to 140 million unique TCR beta sequences from around 180 million T cells. Notes on the study in general: In vitro work confirmed that three CMV-associated chains recognize CMV antigens.

A multiplex PCR was run with 60 Vbeta primers and 13 Jbeta primers. Sequencing used immunoSEQ multiplex PCR; TCRdb keeps in-frame clones, though not all of them. The repertoire consists of about 180,000 clones, with roughly 77% occurring once and the leading ten covering approximately 2%. CDR3 size: 15 residues. Germline V gives CDR1 SGHRS, CDR2 YFSETQ. V was trimmed by 0 bases and J by 5 bases, leaving 9 bases between them. As to this clone: Its specificity is unknown.

V is TRBV5-1 and J is TRBJ1-6; possible D gene TRBD1, 6 bases. The source of this sequence is a woman in her thirties in good health and CMV-seronegative. Sequencing was carried out using PBMCs. The CDR3 here is CASSLVRGNNSPLHF. As DNA, the CDR3 is TGCGCCAGCAGCTTGGTGAGGGGGAATAATTCACCCCTCCACTTT.